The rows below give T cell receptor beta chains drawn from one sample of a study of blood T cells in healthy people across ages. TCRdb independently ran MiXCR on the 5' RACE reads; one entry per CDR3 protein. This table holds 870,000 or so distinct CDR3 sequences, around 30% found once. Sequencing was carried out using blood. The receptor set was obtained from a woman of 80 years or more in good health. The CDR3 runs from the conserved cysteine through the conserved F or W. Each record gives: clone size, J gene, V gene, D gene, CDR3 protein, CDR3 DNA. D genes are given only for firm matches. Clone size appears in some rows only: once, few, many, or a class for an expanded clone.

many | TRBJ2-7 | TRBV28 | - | CASSTAPPAYEQYF | TGTGCCAGCAGTACCGCCCCTCCCGCCTACGAGCAGTACTTC
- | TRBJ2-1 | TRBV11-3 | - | CASSLGRQETQFF | TGTGCCAGCAGTTTAGGGCGGCAAGAGACCCAGTTCTTC
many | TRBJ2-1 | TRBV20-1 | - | CSASNPSSPLEQFF | TGCAGTGCTAGTAATCCTAGCTCCCCCCTAGAGCAGTTCTTC
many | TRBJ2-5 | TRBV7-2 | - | CASSLETHHPQTQYF | TGTGCCAGCAGCTTAGAGACTCACCATCCGCAGACCCAGTACTTC
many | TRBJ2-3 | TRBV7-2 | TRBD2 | CASSSGGGGYTQYF | TGTGCCAGCAGCTCGGGCGGGGGGGGCTATACGCAGTATTTT
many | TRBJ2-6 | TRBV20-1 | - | CSARGPGGPPGANVLTF | TGCAGTGCTAGAGGGCCAGGGGGGCCACCTGGGGCCAACGTCCTGACTTTC
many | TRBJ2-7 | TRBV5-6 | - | CASSLDFYEQYF | TGTGCCAGCAGCTTGGATTTCTACGAGCAGTACTTC
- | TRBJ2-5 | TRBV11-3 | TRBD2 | CASSPQTSEYNEQYF | TGTGCCAGCAGCCCACAGACTAGCGAGTACAATGAGCAGTACTTC
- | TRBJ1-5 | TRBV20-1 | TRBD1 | CSAIRGTVNNQPQHF | TGCAGTGCGATTCGCGGGACAGTGAACAATCAGCCCCAGCATTTT
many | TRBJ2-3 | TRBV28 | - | CASIDSLLTDTQYF | TGTGCCAGCATTGACAGTCTCCTCACAGATACGCAGTATTTT
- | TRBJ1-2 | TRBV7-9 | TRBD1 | CASSSPPGQGAQGYTF | TGTGCCAGCAGCTCTCCACCGGGACAGGGGGCCCAAGGCTACACCTTC
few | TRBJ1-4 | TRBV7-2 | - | CASSSSQIEKLFF | TGTGCCAGCAGCTCTTCTCAAATTGAAAAACTGTTTTTT
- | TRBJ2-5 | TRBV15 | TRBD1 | CATSRTGDEQYF | TGTGCCACCAGCAGGACAGGGGATGAGCAGTACTTC
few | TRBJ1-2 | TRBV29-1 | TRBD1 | CSVLRTGGGYGYTF | TGCAGCGTTTTAAGGACAGGGGGAGGTTATGGCTACACCTTC
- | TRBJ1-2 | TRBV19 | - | CASKTEQGYGYTF | TGTGCCAGTAAAACCGAACAGGGCTATGGCTACACCTTC
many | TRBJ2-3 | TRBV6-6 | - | CASSYRLGPYSRQDTQYF | TGTGCCAGCAGTTACCGGCTGGGACCCTATTCGAGGCAAGATACGCAGTATTTT
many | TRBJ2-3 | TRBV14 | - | CASSQDRVPDTQYF | TGTGCCAGCAGCCAAGACAGGGTCCCAGATACGCAGTATTTT
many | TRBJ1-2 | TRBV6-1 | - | CASSEASRATTYGYTF | TGTGCCAGCAGTGAAGCATCGAGGGCGACCACCTATGGCTACACCTTC
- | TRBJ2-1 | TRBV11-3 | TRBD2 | CASSFGLAGSPFLYNEQFF | TGTGCCAGCAGTTTTGGACTAGCGGGGTCCCCCTTCCTCTACAATGAGCAGTTCTTC
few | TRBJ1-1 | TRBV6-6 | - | CASSYGRSTSNTEAFF | TGTGCCAGCAGTTATGGAAGAAGCACTTCGAACACTGAAGCTTTCTTT
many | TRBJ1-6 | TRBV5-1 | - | CASSLRMAGTNNSPLHF | TGCGCCAGCAGCTTGAGGATGGCAGGAACCAATAATTCACCCCTCCACTTT
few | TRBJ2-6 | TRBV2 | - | CASSDSPSGANVLTF | TGTGCCAGCAGTGACAGTCCCTCTGGGGCCAACGTCCTGACTTTC
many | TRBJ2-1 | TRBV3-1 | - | CASSPGGRSYNEQFF | TGTGCCAGCAGCCCCGGGGGGCGCTCCTACAATGAGCAGTTCTTC
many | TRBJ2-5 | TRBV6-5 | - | CASREYGETQYF | TGTGCCAGCAGGGAGTACGGGGAGACCCAGTACTTC
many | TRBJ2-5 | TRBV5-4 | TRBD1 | CASSLPQGDQETQYF | TGTGCCAGCAGCTTGCCCCAGGGGGATCAAGAGACCCAGTACTTC
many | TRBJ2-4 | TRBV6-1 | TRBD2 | CASRAPGAGEGYIQYF | TGTGCCAGCAGAGCCCCCGGGGCGGGGGAGGGTTACATTCAGTACTTC
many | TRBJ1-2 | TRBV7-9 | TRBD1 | CASSPRQGHGYTF | TGTGCCAGCAGCCCTCGACAGGGACATGGCTACACCTTC
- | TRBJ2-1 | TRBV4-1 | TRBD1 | CASSQVGQGPNEQFF | TGCGCCAGCAGCCAAGTGGGACAGGGACCCAATGAGCAGTTCTTC